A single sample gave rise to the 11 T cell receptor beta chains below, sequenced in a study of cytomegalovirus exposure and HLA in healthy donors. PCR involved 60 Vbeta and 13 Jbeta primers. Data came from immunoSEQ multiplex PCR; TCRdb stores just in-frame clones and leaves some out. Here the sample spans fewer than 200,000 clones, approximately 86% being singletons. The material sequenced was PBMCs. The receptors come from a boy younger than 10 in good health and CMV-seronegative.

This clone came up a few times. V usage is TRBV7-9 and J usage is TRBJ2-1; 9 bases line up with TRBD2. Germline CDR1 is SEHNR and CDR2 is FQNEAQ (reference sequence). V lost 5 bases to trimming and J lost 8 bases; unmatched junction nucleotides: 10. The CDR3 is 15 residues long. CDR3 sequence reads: CASSPQGREGDEQFF. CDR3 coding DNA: TGTGCCAGCAGCCCCCAGGGGCGGGAGGGCGATGAGCAGTTCTTC.

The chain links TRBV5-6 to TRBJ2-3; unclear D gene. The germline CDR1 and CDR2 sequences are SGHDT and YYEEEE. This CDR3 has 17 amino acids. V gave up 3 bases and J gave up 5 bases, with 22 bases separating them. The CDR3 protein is CASSYWRVGMLGDTQYF. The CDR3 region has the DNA TGTGCCAGCAGCTACTGGAGAGTGGGTATGTTGGGAGATACGCAGTATTTT.

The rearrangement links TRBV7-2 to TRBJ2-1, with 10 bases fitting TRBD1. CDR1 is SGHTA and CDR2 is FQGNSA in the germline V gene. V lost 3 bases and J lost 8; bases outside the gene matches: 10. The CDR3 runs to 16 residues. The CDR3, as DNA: TGTGCCAGCAGCTTGGGGGTGCTGGGACAGGGGTATGAGCAGTTCTTC. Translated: CASSLGVLGQGYEQFF. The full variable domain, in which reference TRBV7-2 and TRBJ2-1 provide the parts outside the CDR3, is GAGVSQSPSNKVTEKGKDVELRCDPISGHTALYWYRQSLGQGLEFLIYFQGNSAPDKSGLPSDRFSAERTGGSVSTLTIQRTQQEDSAVYLCASSLGVLGQGYEQFFGPGTRLTVL.

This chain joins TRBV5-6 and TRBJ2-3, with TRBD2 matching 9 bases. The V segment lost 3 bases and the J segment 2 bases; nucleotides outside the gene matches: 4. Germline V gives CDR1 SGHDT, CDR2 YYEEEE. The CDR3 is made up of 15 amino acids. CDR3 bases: TGTGCCAGCAGCTCTCCGGGACTAGCCACAGATACGCAGTATTTT. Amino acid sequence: CASSSPGLATDTQYF. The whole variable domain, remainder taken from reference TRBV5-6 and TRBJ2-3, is DAGVTQSPTHLIKTRGQQVTLRCSPKSGHDTVSWYQQALGQGPQFIFQYYEEEERQRGNFPDRFSGHQFPNYSSELNVNALLLGDSALYLCASSSPGLATDTQYFGPGTRLTVL.

CDR3 DNA: TGCGCCAGCAGCTTGGATCAGGGTAGCAATCAGCCCCAGCATTTT. Translated, it gives CASSLDQGSNQPQHF. The chain carries TRBV5-1 and TRBJ1-5; D is possibly TRBD1 (5 bases). Trimming pared 0 bases from V and 0 bases from J, leaving 7 bases between. This CDR3 contains 15 residues. CDR1 is SGHRS and CDR2 is YFSETQ in the germline V gene.

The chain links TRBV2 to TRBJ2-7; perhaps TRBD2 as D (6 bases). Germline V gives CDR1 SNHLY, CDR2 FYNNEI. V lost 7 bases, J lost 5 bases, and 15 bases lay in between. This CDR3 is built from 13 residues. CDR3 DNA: TGTGCCAGCACCGGAGGAGGGTACGACGAGCAGTACTTC. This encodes CASTGGGYDEQYF.

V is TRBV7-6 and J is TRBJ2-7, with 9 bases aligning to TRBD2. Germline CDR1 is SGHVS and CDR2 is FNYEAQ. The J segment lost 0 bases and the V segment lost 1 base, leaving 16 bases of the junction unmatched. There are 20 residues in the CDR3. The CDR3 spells CASSLGRPGTSRTRSYEQYF. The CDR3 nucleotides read TGTGCCAGCAGCTTAGGTAGGCCCGGGACTAGCAGGACCCGCTCCTACGAGCAGTACTTC.

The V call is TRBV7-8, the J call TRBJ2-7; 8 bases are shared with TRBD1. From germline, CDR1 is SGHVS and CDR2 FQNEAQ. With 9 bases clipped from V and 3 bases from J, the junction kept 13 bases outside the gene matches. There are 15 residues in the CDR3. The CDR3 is CASGPVWDRIYEQYF. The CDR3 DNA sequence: TGTGCCAGTGGTCCAGTTTGGGACAGGATCTACGAGCAGTACTTC.

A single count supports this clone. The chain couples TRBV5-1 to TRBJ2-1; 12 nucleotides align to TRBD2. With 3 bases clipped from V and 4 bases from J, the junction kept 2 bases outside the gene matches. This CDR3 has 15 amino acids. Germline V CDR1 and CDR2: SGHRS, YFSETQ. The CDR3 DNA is TGCGCCAGCAGCTCGACTAGCGGGGGATACAATGAGCAGTTCTTC. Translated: CASSSTSGGYNEQFF.

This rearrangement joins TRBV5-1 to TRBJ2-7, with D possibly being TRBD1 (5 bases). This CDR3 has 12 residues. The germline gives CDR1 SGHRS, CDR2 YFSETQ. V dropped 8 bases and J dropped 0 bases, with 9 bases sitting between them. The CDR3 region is CASTDSSYEQYF. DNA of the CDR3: TGCGCCAGTACAGACAGCTCCTACGAGCAGTACTTC.

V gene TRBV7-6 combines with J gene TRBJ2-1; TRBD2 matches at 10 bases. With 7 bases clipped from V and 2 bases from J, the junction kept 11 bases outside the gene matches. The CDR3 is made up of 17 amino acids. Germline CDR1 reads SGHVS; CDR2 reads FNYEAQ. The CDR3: CASKKGGTSGAYNEQFF. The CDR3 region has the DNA TGTGCCAGCAAAAAGGGTGGCACTAGCGGGGCCTACAATGAGCAGTTCTTC.